This T cell receptor beta chain was captured by sequencing in a study of blood T cells in healthy people across ages. This clonotype was detected many times. Its antigen remains unknown. Then a second PCR, running roughly 7 to 11 cycles, was carried out with a sample-barcoded 5' primer and a J-beta primer mix. TCRdb reanalysed the 5' RACE reads using MiXCR and keeps one entry per CDR3 protein. The sample carries a few hundred thousand distinct CDR3 sequences, about 55% recorded once. Total RNA, at least 5 micrograms per sample, was extracted from PBMCs. Germline V gene data show CDR1 as SGHTA and CDR2 as FQGNSA. The CDR3 has 12 residues. The V and J ends lost 0 bases and 7 bases respectively, with 4 bases between them. Study-wide results and caveats: Roughly linear age-related decline in beta diversity appeared, significant by age 40. Naive T cell percentage showed a strong correlation with TCR beta diversity.

Source material: blood. The receptor was isolated from a man aged 55 to 70 in good health. The chain has TRBV7-2 and TRBJ2-1; no clear D gene. The CDR3 sequence is CASSLARNEQFF. The CDR3 DNA follows: TGTGCCAGCAGCTTAGCTAGAAATGAGCAGTTCTTC.